The next 15 T cell receptor beta chains were all read from a single sample in a study of T cell changes during pregnancy in multiple sclerosis. Generated by immunoSEQ multiplex PCR, the TCRdb table keeps only in-frame clones and is missing some. Seen here are tens of thousands of clones, about 91% observed once, and the top ten hold more than 1.2%. The material sequenced was peripheral blood, taken after pregnancy. The source is a female donor with multiple sclerosis, enrolled in a pregnancy study.

A few counts support this clone. This sequence joins TRBV6-6 and TRBJ1-4; 7 bases align to TRBD1. This CDR3 has 12 amino acids. After removal of 6 bases from V and 5 bases from J, the junction contained 0 bases not matched to a gene. Germline CDR1 reads MNHNY; CDR2 reads SVGAGI (reference sequence). The CDR3 DNA is TGTGCCAGCAGGGACAGGAATGAAAAACTGTTTTTT. This encodes CASRDRNEKLFF.

The chain carries TRBV25-1 and TRBJ2-7; the D gene is possibly TRBD2 (5 bases). From germline, CDR1 is MGHDK and CDR2 SYGVNS. The length of the CDR3 is 12 residues. Trimming stripped 1 base from V and 6 bases from J, with 7 bases between. In nucleotides, the CDR3 is TGTGCCAGCAGTGAATCCCGGGGCGAGCAGTACTTC. This encodes CASSESRGEQYF.

This chain uses TRBV18 with TRBJ2-1; D uncertain. This CDR3 has 16 amino acids. V was cut by 0 bases and J by 1 base, with 10 bases left in between. CDR1 KGHSH and CDR2 LQKENI come from the germline V gene. The CDR3 DNA reads as TGTGCCAGCTCACCACCCGAAGGAGAGTCCTACAATGAGCAGTTCTTC. The encoded protein is CASSPPEGESYNEQFF.

The chain carries TRBV6-1 and TRBJ2-2, with 8 bases lining up with TRBD2. CDR1 MNHNS and CDR2 SASEGT come from the germline V gene. The CDR3 consists of 15 residues. With 1 base clipped from V and 4 bases from J, the junction kept 2 bases outside the gene matches. The CDR3 spells CASSEGTSITGELFF. For the CDR3, the DNA is TGTGCCAGCAGTGAAGGGACTAGCATCACCGGGGAGCTGTTTTTT.

The chain is built from TRBV2 and TRBJ1-2, with D perhaps TRBD1 (6 bases). From germline, CDR1 is SNHLY and CDR2 FYNNEI. This CDR3 has 14 amino acids. Trimming cost V 8 bases and J 3 bases, with 16 bases left between them. This CDR3 reads CASDQGQGYYGYTF. CDR3 bases: TGTGCCAGCGATCAGGGGCAGGGGTACTATGGCTACACCTTC.

This chain links TRBV29-1 with TRBJ1-3; D may be TRBD1 (5 bases). Per the germline V gene, CDR1 is SQVTM and CDR2 is ANQGSEA. The CDR3 is 13 residues long. The ends were cut back, 5 bases at V and 2 bases at J, with 10 bases in the middle. The CDR3 is CSVPGLTGNTIYF. CDR3 DNA: TGCAGCGTTCCGGGACTAACTGGAAACACCATATATTTT. The full variable domain, with the rest looked up from reference TRBV29-1 and TRBJ1-3, is SAVISQKPSRDICQRGTSLTIQCQVDSQVTMMFWYRQQPGQSLTLIATANQGSEATYESGFVIDKFPISRPNLTFSTLTVSNMSPEDSSIYLCSVPGLTGNTIYFGEGSWLTVV.

The J gene is TRBJ1-5, the V gene TRBV19; D not resolved. The CDR3 spans 14 residues. Germline V CDR1 and CDR2: LNHDA, SQIVND (reference sequence). V lost 3 bases, J lost 1 base, and 7 bases lay in between. The CDR3 bases are TGTGCCAGTAGTATCTGGAGCAGCAATCAGCCCCAGCATTTT. Its protein is CASSIWSSNQPQHF.

The chain employs TRBV2 and TRBJ1-4, with 9 bases identical to TRBD1. J gave up 8 bases and V 3 bases, and 13 bases lay outside the gene matches. Per germline, CDR1 SNHLY and CDR2 FYNNEI. The CDR3 runs to 17 residues. The CDR3 DNA reads TGTGCCAGCAGTGACGAGAGTTTGGGACAGGGATGGGAAAAACTGTTTTTT. Translated: CASSDESLGQGWEKLFF.

The J gene is TRBJ2-5, the V gene TRBV5-1; 10 bases match TRBD1. The CDR3 covers 16 residues. The V gene end was trimmed by 7 bases and the J gene end by 6 bases; junction bases not matched to a gene: 15. The germline V gene encodes CDR1 SGHRS and CDR2 YFSETQ. The CDR3 loop reads CASGFLRDRGRKTQYF. The CDR3, as DNA: TGCGCCAGCGGGTTCCTTAGGGACAGGGGAAGGAAGACCCAGTACTTC.

This rearrangement joins TRBV6-5 to TRBJ1-4; 7 bases are a match to TRBD1. The germline gives CDR1 MNHEY, CDR2 SVGAGI. This CDR3 comprises 13 residues. Unmatched junction bases numbered 3, after V lost 6 bases and J lost 5 bases. This CDR3 reads CASSRDRNEKLFF. The DNA for the CDR3 is TGTGCCAGCAGCCGGGACAGAAATGAAAAACTGTTTTTT.

CDR3 DNA sequence: TGCACCAGCAGCCAAGATATCCGACTAGCGGGGAAATTGTCTAGCACAGATACGCAGTATTTT. This gives the protein CTSSQDIRLAGKLSSTDTQYF. This chain joins TRBV1 and TRBJ2-3; the table names TRBD2, a call not compared with the DNA. TRBV1 corresponds to a pseudogene. The CDR3 is 21 residues long.

CDR3 nucleotide sequence: TGCAGCGTTGTGCGCGGAAGCACAGATACGCAGTATTTT. Protein: CSVVRGSTDTQYF. The genes are TRBV29-1 and TRBJ2-3, with D hard to call. Germline values: CDR1 SQVTM, CDR2 ANQGSEA. The CDR3 contains 13 residues. V was cut by 4 bases and J by 0 bases, with 8 bases left in between.

V and J are TRBV7-9 and TRBJ1-2, with D perhaps matching TRBD1 (6 bases). V was pared by 5 bases and J by 3 bases, with 13 bases between. CDR1 SEHNR and CDR2 FQNEAQ come from the germline V gene (reference sequence). This CDR3 comprises 14 residues. Here the CDR3 DNA reads TGTGCCAGCAGCCCAACAGGGATTCACTATGGCTACACCTTC. Protein product: CASSPTGIHYGYTF.

The V and J genes are TRBV11-2 and TRBJ2-1, with 11 bases fitting TRBD2. This CDR3 is 17 amino acids long. Germline values: CDR1 SGHAT, CDR2 FQNNGV. J gave up 9 bases and V 0 bases, and 10 bases lay outside the gene matches. The CDR3 nucleotides read TGTGCCAGCAGCTTAGAGGCAGGGGCTAGCGGGAGGTCTGAGCAGTTCTTC. Translation gives CASSLEAGASGRSEQFF.

In this sample, this clone turned up once. This chain uses TRBV27 with TRBJ1-2, with a tentative D call TRBD1 (6 bases). Germline V gene data show CDR1 as MNHEY and CDR2 as SMNVEV (reference sequence). CDR3 length equals 15 residues. Trimming stripped 5 bases from V and 7 bases from J, with 20 bases between. As DNA, the CDR3 is TGTGCCAGCAGTCAATCAGGGGAATTAGGAGGTGGCTACACCTTC. Translating it yields CASSQSGELGGGYTF.